This T cell receptor (beta chain) comes out of a study of PD-L1 blockade in urothelial cancer. The wider study: Prior chemotherapy ranged from 0 to 3 regimens per patient. At 6 weeks and at 3 weeks (second dose) after treatment start, blood was analyzed.

The ends were cut back, 0 bases at V and 1 base at J, with 7 bases in the middle. The length of the CDR3 is 14 residues. From germline, CDR1 is SGHRS and CDR2 YFSETQ. The time point: peripheral blood 6 weeks after treatment start. Patients' urothelial carcinoma was locally advanced or metastatic. Per-patient samples, pretreatment and on-treatment, numbered 1 to 8. Measured with immunoSEQ multiplex PCR; TCRdb has only the in-frame clones, and not every one. Here the sample spans under 85,000 clones, approximately 89% being singletons. The chain links TRBV5-1 to TRBJ1-1; D unresolved. The sequence was obtained from a woman aged 80 or older with urothelial cancer. This specimen consisted of PBMCs, obtained around atezolizumab (anti-PD-L1) treatment. CDR3 in DNA: TGCGCCAGCAGCTTGGACGCAGGGAACACTGAAGCTTTCTTT. Translating gives CASSLDAGNTEAFF.